The present T cell receptor beta chain was sequenced within a study of T cell responses to AZD1222 COVID-19 vaccine. Study-level points and caveats: Among vaccine-associated CD4 TCRs, coverage spanned spike, with dominance at 160-218 and 743-854. It should be noted that donors were predominantly white British and more often female, and clonal diversity was possibly underestimated. The study found Spike-specific TCR breadth and depth rose after two AZD1222 doses.

Profiled with immunoSEQ multiplex PCR; TCRdb holds only in-frame clones, not every one. The table has 70,000 or so clones, 88% seen once; the top ten hold less than 20%. Germline CDR1 and CDR2: DFQATT and SNEGSKA (reference sequence). V dropped 3 bases and J dropped 5 bases, with 17 bases sitting between them. The CDR3 covers 15 residues. In the case of this clone: Its antigen is unknown.

The TCR sequence derives from an adult in good health. The V and J genes are TRBV20-1 and TRBJ1-5; the D gene is possibly TRBD1 (5 bases). The material was peripheral blood, obtained on day 0 of AZD1222 vaccination. CDR3 region: CSASFPEGRDQPQHF. The DNA for the CDR3 is TGCAGTGCTAGTTTCCCTGAGGGGCGGGATCAGCCCCAGCATTTT.